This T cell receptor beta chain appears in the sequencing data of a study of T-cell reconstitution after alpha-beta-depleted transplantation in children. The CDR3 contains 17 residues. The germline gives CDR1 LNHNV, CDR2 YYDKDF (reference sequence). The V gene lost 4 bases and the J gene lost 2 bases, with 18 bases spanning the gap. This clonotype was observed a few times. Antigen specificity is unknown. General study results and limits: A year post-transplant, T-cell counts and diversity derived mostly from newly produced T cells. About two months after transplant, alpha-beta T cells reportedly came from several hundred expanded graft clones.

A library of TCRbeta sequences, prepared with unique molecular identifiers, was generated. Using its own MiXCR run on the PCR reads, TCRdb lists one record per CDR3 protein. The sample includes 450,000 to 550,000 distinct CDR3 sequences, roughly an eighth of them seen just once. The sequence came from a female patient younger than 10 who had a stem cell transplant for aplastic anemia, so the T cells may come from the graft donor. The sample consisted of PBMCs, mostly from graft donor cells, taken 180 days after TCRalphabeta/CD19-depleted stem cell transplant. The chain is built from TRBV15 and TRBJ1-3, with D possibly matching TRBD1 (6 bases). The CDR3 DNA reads TGTGCCACCAGCACCCAGGTCGGCGAGGGGGCTGGAAACACCATATATTTT. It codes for CATSTQVGEGAGNTIYF. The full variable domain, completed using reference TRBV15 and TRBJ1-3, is DAMVIQNPRYQVTQFGKPVTLSCSQTLNHNVMYWYQQKSSQAPKLLFHYYDKDFNNEADTPDNFQSRRPNTSFCFLDIRSPGLGDTAMYLCATSTQVGEGAGNTIYFGEGSWLTVV.